The rows below give T cell receptor beta chains drawn from one sample of a study of control samples from healthy donors and cancer patients. Assay used: immunoSEQ multiplex PCR; TCRdb lists only in-frame clones, some missing. This table lists 150,000 to 200,000 clones. The sequenced sample was blood. All receptors derive from a woman aged 25 to 39 in good health. CDR3s include the opening cysteine and the closing phenylalanine or tryptophan. Each record gives: V gene, J gene, D gene, CDR3 DNA, CDR3 protein. A D gene is named only where the DNA matches it firmly.

TRBV4-3	TRBJ2-7	TRBD1	TGCGCCAGCAGCCTAGCGGGACAGGGGGTCTACGAGCAGTACTTC	CASSLAGQGVYEQYF
TRBV5-5	TRBJ2-1	-	TGTGCCAGCAGCTCCCGCGGGGGCCCCAATGAGCAGTTCTTC	CASSSRGGPNEQFF
TRBV6-4	TRBJ1-1	-	TGTGCCAGCAAGCGCGACCCCAACACTGAAGCTTTCTTT	CASKRDPNTEAFF
TRBV11-2	TRBJ2-1	TRBD1	TGTGCCAGCAAACGGGACAGGGCGACCTACAATGAGCAGTTCTTC	CASKRDRATYNEQFF
TRBV7-2	TRBJ2-5	TRBD2	TGTGCCAGCAGCTTAAATCGGGGGGGTCAAGAGACCCAGTACTTC	CASSLNRGGQETQYF
TRBV6-4	TRBJ1-2	-	TGTGCCAGCAGTGCCCAACAGAGAAATTCTAACTATGGCTACACCTTC	CASSAQQRNSNYGYTF
TRBV11-2	TRBJ1-2	-	TGTGCCAGCAGCTCGCTTAGAGACAGAGAGAATGGCTACACCTTC	CASSSLRDRENGYTF
TRBV25-1	TRBJ1-2	-	TGTGCCAGCAGTGGAGGGGGCTATGGCTACACCTTC	CASSGGGYGYTF
TRBV6-2/TRBV6-3	TRBJ2-3	-	TGTGCCAGCAGTTATTCCCTACGGGGCAACACGCAGTATTTT	CASSYSLRGNTQYF
TRBV5-6	TRBJ1-6	-	TGTGCCAGCAGCTTGGCCGGGGGTAAAAATTCACCCCTCCACTTT	CASSLAGGKNSPLHF
TRBV28	TRBJ1-4	TRBD1	TGTGCCAGCAGAACAGGGGGTGCAGCTAATGAAAAACTGTTTTTT	CASRTGGAANEKLFF
TRBV29-1	TRBJ1-4	-	TGCAGCGGCTCCCGAGGTAATAATGAAAAACTGTTTTTT	CSGSRGNNEKLFF
TRBV27	TRBJ2-7	TRBD2	TGTGCCAGCAGACCAAGGAGGCGGGAGTTGCCCCACGAGCAGTACTTC	CASRPRRRELPHEQYF
TRBV20-1	TRBJ1-6	-	TGCAGTGCCGGAGGGGCCACCCTCCACTTT	CSAGGATLHF
TRBV28	TRBJ2-3	TRBD2	TGTGCCAGCAGCCTCCCATGGCGGGGGTACACAGATACGCAGTATTTT	CASSLPWRGYTDTQYF
TRBV7-9	TRBJ2-2	-	TGTGCCAGCAGCTTAGGGGCCACCGGGGAGCTGTTTTTT	CASSLGATGELFF
TRBV6-2/TRBV6-3	TRBJ1-6	-	TGTGCCAGCAGTTACCTTCGGTCACCCCTCCACTTT	CASSYLRSPLHF
TRBV29-1	TRBJ1-1	TRBD1	TGCAGCGTTGTCTACTGGGACAGGGGCCGAGTTAACACTGAAGCTTTCTTT	CSVVYWDRGRVNTEAFF
TRBV10-1	TRBJ1-5	-	TGCGCCAGCAGTGATTCCGGGGCTGGCAATCAGCCCCAGCATTTT	CASSDSGAGNQPQHF
TRBV29-1	TRBJ1-2	-	TGCAGCGTTGAAAATCGGTCGGGCTATGGCTACACCTTC	CSVENRSGYGYTF
TRBV3-1/TRBV3-2	TRBJ1-1	TRBD1	TGTGCCAGCAGCCAATCTCACAGGGGCGGAGGAAATGAAGCTTTCTTT	CASSQSHRGGGNEAFF
TRBV5-1	TRBJ1-1	TRBD1	TGCGCCAGCAGCTCCGGTCCCGGGACAGGGACGGGTGAAGCTTTCTTT	CASSSGPGTGTGEAFF
TRBV28	TRBJ1-3	TRBD1	TGTGCCAGCAGTAGAACTGACAGGGGGCTAAACACCATATATTTT	CASSRTDRGLNTIYF
TRBV28	TRBJ2-1	-	TGTGCCAGCAGTTTAACCTCGACAGCGAACAATGAGCAGTTCTTC	CASSLTSTANNEQFF
TRBV2	TRBJ2-7	-	TGTGCCAGCAGTGATTCATGGGAAAGGGAGAACTTC	CASSDSWERENF
TRBV10-1	TRBJ1-1	TRBD1	TGCGCCAGCAGTGAGTCCGGGACAGGTATTGAAGCTTTCTTT	CASSESGTGIEAFF
TRBV4-1	TRBJ2-1	TRBD2	TGCGCCAGCAGCCTCAGGGTCCCAGGTAGCGGGGGGGTCTCCTACAATGAGCAGTTCTTC	CASSLRVPGSGGVSYNEQFF
TRBV28	TRBJ1-1	-	TGTGCCAGCAGCCTTTTTTTTATGAACACTGAAGCTTTCTTT	CASSLFFMNTEAFF
TRBV4-2	TRBJ2-1	TRBD2	TGTGCCAGCAGCCAGACTAGCGGGGGGGCAAGGGGCAATGAGCAGTTCTTC	CASSQTSGGARGNEQFF
TRBV9	TRBJ2-3	TRBD2	TGTGCCAGCAGCGTAGGCCAGCGGGGGGTCGCTAGCACAGATACGCAGTATTTT	CASSVGQRGVASTDTQYF
TRBV20-1	TRBJ1-5	TRBD1	TGCAGTGCTCCCTTCCGGGACAGGGGGCATTTT	CSAPFRDRGHF
TRBV10-2	TRBJ1-1	-	TGCGCCAGCAGTGAGTCGACTTTCACCCGGGGGCGCATCACTGAAGCTTTCTTT	CASSESTFTRGRITEAFF
TRBV24-1	TRBJ2-7	TRBD1	TGTGCCATCACATCGGGACAGTCCTACGAGCAGTACTTC	CAITSGQSYEQYF
TRBV28	TRBJ1-3	-	TGTGCCAGCAGTGACGGAGCTCGAGGTGGAAACACCATATATTTT	CASSDGARGGNTIYF
TRBV28	TRBJ1-6	-	TGTGCCAGCGGGGGGCGAATGGGTTCACCCCTCCACTTT	CASGGRMGSPLHF
TRBV7-9	TRBJ2-3	-	TGTGCCAGCAGCTTAGATGCAGGGACCCTCGCAGATACGCAGTATTTT	CASSLDAGTLADTQYF
TRBV5-1	TRBJ2-7	-	TGCGCCAGCAGCTTGAACTACGAGCAGTACTTC	CASSLNYEQYF
TRBV7-8	TRBJ2-7	TRBD1	TGTGCCAGCAGCTGGGACAGGGGCAAACTCTACGAGCAGTACTTC	CASSWDRGKLYEQYF
TRBV4-1	TRBJ2-7	TRBD1	TGCGCCAGCAGCCAAGCTCCCCTAGACAGGGCCGAGCAGTACTTC	CASSQAPLDRAEQYF
TRBV7-8	TRBJ1-1	-	TGTGCCAGCAGCCCAACGGGACTGAAGAACACTGAAGCTTTCTTT	CASSPTGLKNTEAFF
TRBV28	TRBJ1-1	TRBD1	TGTGCCAGCAACTTGGCAGGACAGGGAAGGAAGGGAACTGAAGCTTTCTTT	CASNLAGQGRKGTEAFF
TRBV7-8	TRBJ1-1	-	TGTGCCAGCAGCTTAGCGCGGACCACTGAAGCTTTCTTT	CASSLARTTEAFF
TRBV5-1	TRBJ1-1	-	TGCGCCAGCAGGGGCGGGGGCGTAATTCGCGCTGAAGCTTTCTTT	CASRGGGVIRAEAFF
TRBV5-4	TRBJ1-2	-	TGTGCCAGCAGCCCTCAGGAGAACTATGGCTACACCTTC	CASSPQENYGYTF
TRBV29-1	TRBJ1-2	-	TGCAGCGCCCGCCCGACAGCGAACTATGGCTACACCTTC	CSARPTANYGYTF
TRBV6-5	TRBJ2-7	-	TGTGCCAGCAGCTTCACCAGATCCCAGGGATTCGAGCAGTACTTC	CASSFTRSQGFEQYF
TRBV15	TRBJ2-1	TRBD1	TGTGCCACCAGCAGAGATCAGGACAGGGTAGGCAATGAGCAGTTCTTC	CATSRDQDRVGNEQFF
TRBV7-6	TRBJ2-1	TRBD2	TGTGCCAGCAGCTTAGCTCATCGGGGGGGGAGCTCCTACAATGAGCAGTTCTTC	CASSLAHRGGSSYNEQFF
TRBV29-1	TRBJ1-1	-	TGCAGCGTAGCCCGGGCCCAGGGGAGCACTGAAGCTTTCTTT	CSVARAQGSTEAFF
TRBV6-5	TRBJ1-1	-	TGTGCCAGCATTCTTCCTTGGGACACTGAAGCTTTCTTT	CASILPWDTEAFF